The entry below gives a single T cell receptor (beta chain) sequence along with its context. This entry belongs to a study of blood T cell repertoires in COVID-19. V was shortened by 2 bases and J by 11 bases, with 21 bases between the two germline ends. The CDR3 spans 14 residues. Germline-derived CDR1 and CDR2 are GTSNPN and SVGIG (reference sequence). Source study methods: Nucleated cell counts were estimated from reference gene primer amplification. Sequencing was performed with immunoSEQ multiplex PCR; in TCRdb, only in-frame clones are kept and a portion is missing. The V and J calls and clone size were taken over from that table, and D and trimming were inferred from the DNA. The sample has about 230,000 clones; over 80% are singletons.

The chain uses TRBV30 and TRBJ1-1; tentative D call: TRBD1 (5 bases). The sequencing input was peripheral blood. The origin of this receptor is a man between 35 and 55 years old with acute or convalescent COVID-19. In DNA, the CDR3 is TGTGCCTGGAGTTCCTCGGCGAGGGAGGGGAACGCTTTCTTT. Protein sequence: CAWSSSAREGNAFF.